The 16 T cell receptor beta chains below come from one sample, sequenced in a study of chemoradiotherapy in HPV16-positive cancers. Measured with immunoSEQ multiplex PCR; TCRdb has only the in-frame clones, and not every one. The data show around 12,000 clones, roughly 89% seen once. The input for sequencing was blood, taken from a patient who underwent chemoradiotherapy. Every receptor here comes from a human donor with HPV-associated anogenital cancer.

This chain uses TRBV11-2 with TRBJ2-7; 7 positions match TRBD2. The V segment lost 4 bases and the J segment 6 bases; nucleotides outside the gene matches: 15. This CDR3 has 16 residues. Germline V CDR1 and CDR2: SGHAT, FQNNGV. CDR3 amino acids: CASSSVGRLAEPEQYF. CDR3 in DNA: TGTGCCAGCAGCTCAGTTGGTAGGCTAGCGGAGCCCGAGCAGTACTTC.

This chain uses TRBV4-3 with TRBJ1-1; the D gene is possibly TRBD1 (5 bases). Trimming removed 1 base from V and 3 bases from J, with 15 bases in between. In germline, CDR1 is LGHNA, CDR2 YSLEER. This CDR3 region has 16 residues. The CDR3 DNA reads as TGCGCCAGCAGCCAAGCCCCCGGCAGGGAGGACACTGAAGCTTTCTTT. Its translation: CASSQAPGREDTEAFF.

The V call is TRBV5-4, the J call TRBJ1-2; unclear D gene. The CDR3 is made up of 13 amino acids. Germline-derived CDR1 and CDR2 are SGHNT and YYREEE (reference sequence). V lost 5 bases and J lost 0, with 8 bases in between. CDR3 amino acids: CASSNGANYGYTF. For the CDR3, the DNA is TGTGCCAGCAGTAATGGGGCTAACTATGGCTACACCTTC.

The J gene is TRBJ2-1, the V gene TRBV10-2, with 10 bases fitting TRBD2. The germline CDR1 and CDR2 sequences are WSHSY and SAAADI. CDR3 size: 15 residues. Losses at the gene ends were 4 bases for V and 4 bases for J; bases not matched to a gene: 4. The CDR3 nucleotides are TGCGCCAGCAGTGGCCCGACTAGCGGGTACAATGAGCAGTTCTTC. It translates to CASSGPTSGYNEQFF.

The CDR3 nucleotides are TGTGCCAGCAGCTTACGGGCTAGCCTTAATGAGCAGTTCTTC. It translates to CASSLRASLNEQFF. V is TRBV7-3 and J is TRBJ2-1; perhaps TRBD2 as D (5 bases). Germline V gene sequence: CDR1 SGHTA, CDR2 FQGTGA. The CDR3 extends over 14 amino acids. V was clipped by 2 bases and J by 7 bases, with 12 bases between them.

This clone was detected once. The rearrangement links TRBV19 to TRBJ2-3, with TRBD1 identical over 7 bases. The CDR3 totals 15 residues. Trimming removed 4 bases from V and 4 bases from J; junction bases left unmatched: 8. Germline loops: CDR1 LNHDA, CDR2 SQIVND (reference sequence). The CDR3 reads CASSSDRVNADTQYF. DNA for the CDR3: TGTGCCAGTAGTAGCGACAGGGTCAATGCAGATACGCAGTATTTT.

The CDR3 protein is CASSLEGRMNTEAFF. The DNA of the CDR3 is TGTGCCAGCAGCTTAGAAGGGCGGATGAACACTGAAGCTTTCTTT. J is TRBJ1-1 and V is TRBV7-9; D gene ambiguous. Looked up from germline, CDR1 is SEHNR and CDR2 is FQNEAQ (reference sequence). This CDR3 has 15 amino acids. V was trimmed by 1 base and J by 0 bases, leaving 9 bases between them.

The CDR3 DNA follows: TGTGCCAGCAGTATAGACAGGGGGACTGAAGCTTTCTTT. This codes for CASSIDRGTEAFF. The J gene is TRBJ1-1, the V gene TRBV6-4; 9 nucleotides match TRBD1. This CDR3 comprises 13 residues. Germline CDR1 and CDR2: MRHNA and SNTAGT. Trimming at V came to 5 bases and at J to 5 bases, leaving 3 bases not matched to a gene.

The chain employs TRBV19 and TRBJ2-1, with unresolved D. The CDR3 has 13 residues. The V gene's germline CDR1 is LNHDA and CDR2 SQIVND (reference sequence). V was cut by 4 bases and J by 7 bases, with 11 bases left in between. CDR3 in amino acids: CASSTNVRNEQFF. CDR3 coding DNA: TGTGCCAGTAGTACCAACGTTAGGAATGAGCAGTTCTTC.

CDR3 amino acids: CASSLDGARNGELFF. CDR3 in DNA: TGTGCCAGCAGCTTAGATGGGGCCCGGAACGGGGAGCTGTTTTTT. The chain has TRBV11-3 and TRBJ2-2; weak D call: TRBD1 (5 bases). This CDR3 contains 15 residues. Germline V CDR1 and CDR2: SGHNT, YENEEA. The germline V and J ends were trimmed by 0 bases and 7 bases, with 12 bases remaining between them.

V and J are TRBV18 and TRBJ2-3, with D unresolved. Germline V gene data show CDR1 as KGHSH and CDR2 as LQKENI. This CDR3 is built from 12 residues. Trimming took 3 bases from V and 2 from J, leaving 3 bases between them. The DNA for the CDR3 is TGTGCCAGCTCACCGGCCACAGATACGCAGTATTTT. Its translation: CASSPATDTQYF.

This clone was recorded a few times. The chain recombines TRBV5-1 with TRBJ2-1; 10 nucleotides match TRBD1. With 0 bases clipped from V and 8 bases from J, the junction kept 8 bases outside the gene matches. There are 16 residues in the CDR3. Germline loops: CDR1 SGHRS, CDR2 YFSETQ. The CDR3 region is CASSLGPGQGFDEQFF. CDR3 nucleotide sequence: TGCGCCAGCAGCTTGGGTCCGGGACAGGGGTTTGATGAGCAGTTCTTC.

The chain links TRBV6-1 to TRBJ1-5, with D possibly matching TRBD1 (5 bases). This CDR3 is 13 amino acids long. Germline assignment: CDR1 MNHNS and CDR2 SASEGT. Trimming took off 2 bases at V and 7 bases at J, with 9 bases between the two ends. CDR3 protein: CASSEFGGQPQHF. CDR3 nucleotides: TGTGCCAGCAGTGAATTCGGGGGGCAGCCCCAGCATTTT.

The chain recombines TRBV11-2 with TRBJ2-2, with D perhaps TRBD1 (5 bases). Looked up from germline, CDR1 is SGHAT and CDR2 is FQNNGV. Trimming stripped 0 bases from V and 6 bases from J, with 8 bases between. There are 14 residues in the CDR3. CDR3 region: CASSLEVGPGELFF. The CDR3 nucleotides read TGTGCCAGCAGCTTAGAGGTGGGGCCCGGGGAGCTGTTTTTT.

V gene TRBV27 combines with J gene TRBJ2-7, with D tentatively TRBD2 (6 bases). CDR3 size: 11 residues. Trimming shortened V by 6 bases and J by 4 bases, and 7 bases separated the two germline ends. Germline loops: CDR1 MNHEY, CDR2 SMNVEV (reference sequence). This CDR3 reads CASRGGYEQYF. Here the CDR3 DNA reads TGTGCCAGCAGGGGAGGTTACGAGCAGTACTTC.

This chain uses TRBV28 with TRBJ2-1, with a tentative D call TRBD2 (5 bases). Germline V gene lookup returns CDR1 MDHEN and CDR2 SYDVKM. With 7 bases removed from V and 13 bases from J, the gap between germline ends came to 14 bases. This CDR3 spans 11 amino acids. CDR3 in amino acids: CASIGETVQFF. DNA of the CDR3: TGTGCCAGCATCGGGGAGACGGTACAGTTCTTC.